These 5 T cell receptor beta chains share one sample of origin, sequenced in a study of shared clonotypes between healthy human individuals. Libraries were prepared by immunoSEQ multiplex PCR; TCRdb keeps only in-frame clonotypes and omits some of them. In the table there are millions of clones, 93% of which are singletons. The specimen was naive CD4+ T cells from PBMCs. The subset is: CD45RA+ positively selected. The receptor set was obtained from a man between 18 and 35 years old in good health. Some clones in this sample may be carry-over from other donors' samples.

The V gene is TRBV6-1, the J gene TRBJ1-2; weak D call: TRBD1 (6 bases). With 2 bases removed from V and 7 bases from J, the gap between germline ends came to 14 bases. CDR3 size: 14 residues. CDR1 is MNHNS and CDR2 is SASEGT in the germline V gene. The CDR3 protein is CASSERGARSGYTF. In DNA form, the CDR3 reads TGTGCCAGCAGTGAACGGGGGGCCCGAAGTGGCTACACCTTC.

V is TRBV19 and J is TRBJ1-4, with 8 positions matching TRBD1. The germline V gene has CDR1 LNHDA and CDR2 SQIVND (reference sequence). Germline trimming cut 4 bases from V and 2 bases from J; bases unmatched to any gene: 6. The CDR3 has 16 residues. The CDR3 here is CASSNGQGMTNEKLFF. For the CDR3, the DNA is TGTGCCAGTAGTAACGGACAGGGAATGACTAATGAAAAACTGTTTTTT.

The chain is built from TRBV29-1 and TRBJ1-3; D possibly corresponds to TRBD1 (5 bases). V was clipped by 0 bases and J by 8 bases, with 11 bases between them. CDR3 length: 13 residues. From germline, CDR1 is SQVTM and CDR2 ANQGSEA. Written as DNA, the CDR3 is TGCAGCGTTGAAGAGGCAGGGTCAGACACCATATATTTT. This codes for CSVEEAGSDTIYF.

This sequence joins TRBV6-1 and TRBJ2-7; a weak D match, TRBD1 (6 bases). Germline V lookup: CDR1 MNHNS, CDR2 SASEGT. The CDR3 spans 13 residues. The V end was cut by 3 bases, the J end by 5 bases, with 11 bases between. CDR3 loop: CASSDGQGNEQYF. CDR3 bases: TGTGCCAGCAGTGACGGGCAGGGGAACGAGCAGTACTTC.

This clone was observed a single time. V and J are TRBV5-1 and TRBJ2-1; maybe TRBD1 (5 bases). Germline V gene lookup returns CDR1 SGHRS and CDR2 YFSETQ. Deletions cut 4 bases from V and 0 bases from J, with 14 bases between. This CDR3 is 16 amino acids long. CDR3 loop: CASSERQSFSYNEQFF. Here the CDR3 DNA reads TGCGCCAGCAGCGAAAGACAGTCCTTCTCCTACAATGAGCAGTTCTTC.